Below are 27 T cell receptor beta chains sequenced from a single sample in a study of identifying expanded T cells in peripheral blood. The protocol was immunoSEQ multiplex PCR, while the TCRdb copy is restricted to in-frame clones and leaves out a portion. The data hold about 110,000 clones, with around 89% observed a single time. Sequencing was performed on blood. These receptors were taken from a person aged 18 to 75 in good health.

The chain carries TRBV11-3 and TRBJ2-7, with D possibly matching TRBD1 (5 bases). Germline CDR1 SGHNT, CDR2 YENEEA. This CDR3 spans 14 amino acids. V was shortened by 6 bases and J by 1 base, with 13 bases between the two germline ends. The CDR3 is CASRKDSNSYEQYF. CDR3 coding DNA: TGTGCCAGCAGAAAAGACAGTAATTCCTACGAGCAGTACTTC.

This sequence joins TRBV5-1 and TRBJ1-1; the D is unclear. CDR3 size: 13 residues. CDR1 and CDR2 (germline): SGHRS, YFSETQ. The germline V and J ends were trimmed by 5 bases and 4 bases, with 12 bases remaining between them. The CDR3 spells CASSTGEATEAFF. CDR3 in DNA: TGCGCCAGCAGTACGGGCGAGGCCACTGAAGCTTTCTTT.

The V gene is TRBV6-4, the J gene TRBJ2-1; tentative D call: TRBD1 (5 bases). Germline CDR1 and CDR2: MRHNA and SNTAGT. Trimming shortened V by 6 bases and J by 0 bases, and 12 bases separated the two germline ends. The CDR3 is 15 residues long. CDR3 sequence reads: CASRKTGSSYNEQFF. The CDR3 nucleotides read TGTGCCAGCAGGAAAACAGGTAGCTCCTACAATGAGCAGTTCTTC.

This chain uses TRBV7-9 with TRBJ2-2; possibly TRBD1 for D (5 bases). Trimming stripped 1 base from V and 7 bases from J, with 7 bases between. Germline V CDR1 and CDR2: SEHNR, FQNEAQ (reference sequence). The CDR3 length is 13 residues. CDR3 coding DNA: TGTGCCAGCAGCTTAGAGGGGATCGGGGAGCTGTTTTTT. As protein: CASSLEGIGELFF.

This clone was found once. V usage is TRBV19 and J usage is TRBJ1-5; D gene ambiguous. Germline CDR1 reads LNHDA; CDR2 reads SQIVND (reference sequence). V gave up 7 bases and J gave up 7 bases, with 17 bases separating them. The CDR3 has 14 amino acids. CDR3 loop: CASNMRPGGQPQHF. DNA for the CDR3: TGTGCCAGTAACATGCGGCCGGGAGGGCAGCCCCAGCATTTT.

This clone came up a few times. The V gene is TRBV6-6, the J gene TRBJ1-1; D remains ambiguous. Germline V CDR1 and CDR2: MNHNY, SVGAGI (reference sequence). V lost 5 bases and J lost 0, with 10 bases in between. The CDR3 spans 14 residues. CDR3 amino acids: CASSPEPVNTEAFF. In nucleotides, the CDR3 is TGTGCCAGCAGTCCAGAGCCGGTGAACACTGAAGCTTTCTTT.

This clone was seen just once. The chain combines TRBV6-6 with TRBJ1-2, with a possible D match to TRBD1 (6 bases). The CDR3 length is 14 residues. Deletions cut 6 bases from V and 4 bases from J, with 15 bases between. Germline V gene lookup returns CDR1 MNHNY and CDR2 SVGAGI (reference sequence). CDR3 residues: CASSQGPRGYGYTF. CDR3 nucleotides: TGTGCCAGCAGCCAGGGGCCCCGAGGCTATGGCTACACCTTC.

The chain couples TRBV5-1 to TRBJ1-6; 8 bases map to TRBD1. From germline, CDR1 is SGHRS and CDR2 YFSETQ. The CDR3 is 15 amino acids. J lost 4 bases, V lost 0 bases, and 0 bases had no gene match. CDR3 sequence: CASSLGQGYNSPLHF. The CDR3 DNA reads as TGCGCCAGCAGCTTGGGACAGGGGTATAATTCACCCCTCCACTTT.

V and J are TRBV5-5 and TRBJ1-5, with a weak D call TRBD1 (5 bases). The V and J ends lost 4 bases and 2 bases respectively, with 19 bases between them. Germline V CDR1 and CDR2: SGHKS, YYEKEE (reference sequence). The CDR3 runs to 17 residues. The CDR3 sequence: CASSPGTTGRGNQPQHF. For the CDR3, the DNA is TGTGCCAGCAGCCCGGGGACTACGGGGAGGGGCAATCAGCCCCAGCATTTT.

A note on this clone: A read error may account for a junction end that differs from germline. Other nucleotide sequences in the sample specify the same CDR3. The J gene is TRBJ2-7, the V gene TRBV6-6; tentative D call: TRBD1 (6 bases). CDR1 is MNHNY, CDR2 SVGAGI, per germline (reference sequence). This CDR3 is built from 14 residues. CDR3 amino acids: CASSSGTPSYEQYF. CDR3 in DNA: TGTGCCAGCAGTTCCGGGACACCTTCATACGAGCAATACTTC.

In its sample, this clone was seen once. The rearrangement links TRBV9 to TRBJ2-3; D possibly uses TRBD1 or TRBD2 (6 bases each). CDR3 length: 16 residues. Germline-derived CDR1 and CDR2 are SGDLS and YYNGEE. Deletions cut 2 bases from V and 3 bases from J, with 16 bases between. CDR3 coding DNA: TGTGCCAGCAGCGTGGGGAGGACAGTCGGGACAGATACGCAGTATTTT. It codes for CASSVGRTVGTDTQYF.

The chain has TRBV4-2 and TRBJ1-4; D gene unclear. Trimming pared 4 bases from V and 3 bases from J, leaving 9 bases between. The CDR3 consists of 14 residues. CDR1 and CDR2 (germline): LGHNA, YNFKEQ. As DNA, the CDR3 is TGTGCCAGCAGCCGTGGGCAGTCTAATGAAAAACTGTTTTTT. Translating it yields CASSRGQSNEKLFF.

A word on this clone: The sample has other DNA sequences that encode this CDR3 too. The chain joins TRBV18 to TRBJ2-7; TRBD2 matches 7 bases. The CDR3 is made up of 12 amino acids. Germline V gene lookup returns CDR1 KGHSH and CDR2 LQKENI. J lost 6 bases, V lost 6 bases, and 5 bases had no gene match. In nucleotides, the CDR3 is TGTGCCAGCTCCCCGGGGGGTGGCGAGCAGTACTTC. It is translated as CASSPGGGEQYF.

This clone turned up a few times. The chain joins TRBV12-1 to TRBJ1-5; the D call of TRBD1 is as the table states it, not checked on the DNA. TRBV12-1 constitutes a pseudogene. This CDR3 spans 15 amino acids. The CDR3 DNA sequence: TGTGCCAGCAGCTTTGAGGGACAGGGAAGCCAGCCCCAGCATTTT. Its translation: CASSFEGQGSQPQHF.

The genes are TRBV2 and TRBJ2-1, with D perhaps matching TRBD1 or TRBD2 (5 bases each). With 5 bases removed from V and 8 bases from J, the gap between germline ends came to 7 bases. The CDR3 consists of 11 residues. Germline CDR1 reads SNHLY; CDR2 reads FYNNEI. CDR3 in amino acids: CASSQGDEQFF. The CDR3 nucleotides read TGTGCCAGCAGTCAGGGAGATGAGCAGTTCTTC.

The V call is TRBV5-4, the J call TRBJ1-4, with a weak D call TRBD1 (5 bases). Germline V gene sequence: CDR1 SGHNT, CDR2 YYREEE (reference sequence). The CDR3 spans 13 residues. Trimming took 5 bases from V and 7 from J, leaving 12 bases between them. The CDR3 DNA is TGTGCCAGCAGTGACAGAGCTCGTGAAAAACTGTTTTTT. This sequence encodes CASSDRAREKLFF.

This chain connects TRBV11-3 to TRBJ2-1, with unresolved D. Germline lookup yields CDR1 SGHNT and CDR2 YENEEA. The CDR3 is 12 amino acids. Trimming removed 0 bases from V and 8 bases from J, with 5 bases in between. Here the CDR3 DNA reads TGTGCCAGCAGCTTAGACGGAGATGAGCAGTTCTTC. Residues: CASSLDGDEQFF.

This chain connects TRBV28 to TRBJ2-7, with D possibly being TRBD1 or TRBD2 (5 bases each). V was cut by 1 base and J by 4 bases, with 20 bases left in between. CDR1 and CDR2 (germline): MDHEN, SYDVKM. The CDR3 has 17 amino acids. This CDR3 is CASSLSGRDGESYEQYF. The CDR3 DNA sequence: TGTGCCAGCAGTTTATCCGGAAGGGACGGAGAAAGTTACGAGCAGTACTTC.

The chain has TRBV5-4 and TRBJ2-1; 9 bases agree with TRBD1. V shed 0 bases and J 8 bases; nucleotides not matched to a gene: 3. This CDR3 comprises 14 residues. Germline CDR1 SGHNT, CDR2 YYREEE (reference sequence). Here the CDR3 DNA reads TGTGCCAGCAGCTTGGAAGGGACAGGGTATGAGCAGTTCTTC. Encoded protein: CASSLEGTGYEQFF.

The chain couples TRBV10-3 to TRBJ2-7; D might be TRBD2 (5 bases). Looked up from germline, CDR1 is ENHRY and CDR2 is SYGVKD. With 2 bases removed from V and 9 bases from J, the gap between germline ends came to 8 bases. There are 11 residues in the CDR3. The CDR3 loop reads CAISEDYRQYF. The CDR3 nucleotides read TGTGCCATCAGTGAGGACTACCGGCAGTACTTC.

The rearrangement joins TRBV6-5 to TRBJ1-1, with 8 bases lining up with TRBD1. The CDR3 is 15 amino acids. Losses at the gene ends were 1 base for V and 1 base for J; bases not matched to a gene: 2. The germline CDR1 and CDR2 sequences are MNHEY and SVGAGI. CDR3: CASSYFGTGNTEAFF. DNA for the CDR3: TGTGCCAGCAGTTACTTCGGGACAGGGAACACTGAAGCTTTCTTT.

The V call is TRBV6-5, the J call TRBJ2-6; D unclear. The CDR3 consists of 13 residues. The germline V gene has CDR1 MNHEY and CDR2 SVGAGI. The V gene lost 7 bases and the J gene lost 2 bases, with 6 bases spanning the gap. The CDR3 sequence: CASISTGANVLTF. In DNA form, the CDR3 reads TGTGCCAGCATTAGTACTGGGGCCAACGTCCTGACTTTC.

This clone was counted a single time. V usage is TRBV29-1 and J usage is TRBJ1-2; D gene ambiguous. Between the trimmed V and J ends, which lost 7 bases and 3 bases, there was a span of 12 bases. The CDR3 runs to 12 residues. In germline, CDR1 is SQVTM, CDR2 ANQGSEA. The CDR3 here is CSARPGDYGYTF. CDR3 nucleotides: TGCAGCGCCAGGCCGGGCGACTATGGCTACACCTTC.

The chain is built from TRBV6-5 and TRBJ2-2; no reliable D call. Trimming stripped 6 bases from V and 1 base from J, with 9 bases between. CDR3 length: 14 residues. The germline gives CDR1 MNHEY, CDR2 SVGAGI. The CDR3 region has the DNA TGTGCCAGCAGACAGATTTGGAACACCGGGGAGCTGTTTTTT. Encoded protein: CASRQIWNTGELFF.

The chain employs TRBV18 and TRBJ1-3, with D unresolved. Germline CDR1 and CDR2: KGHSH and LQKENI. V was trimmed by 5 bases and J by 0 bases, leaving 11 bases between them. This CDR3 contains 15 residues. In nucleotides, the CDR3 is TGTGCCAGCTCAGACGGACGGTACTCTGGAAACACCATATATTTT. Its translation is CASSDGRYSGNTIYF.

This chain joins TRBV7-2 and TRBJ1-1; 8 positions match TRBD1. V lost 5 bases, J lost 0 bases, and 2 bases stayed unmatched. The germline gives CDR1 SGHTA, CDR2 FQGNSA. This CDR3 has 14 amino acids. The CDR3 sequence is CASSPGGLNTEAFF. The DNA for the CDR3 is TGTGCCAGCAGCCCAGGGGGCCTGAACACTGAAGCTTTCTTT.

The chain couples TRBV19 to TRBJ1-1, with a tentative D call TRBD1 (5 bases). The V gene's germline CDR1 is LNHDA and CDR2 SQIVND (reference sequence). The V end lost 3 bases, the J end lost 4 bases, and 12 bases lay between the germline ends. The CDR3 is 14 residues long. This CDR3 reads CASSIRGGSTEAFF. DNA for the CDR3: TGTGCCAGTAGTATTCGGGGCGGGAGCACTGAAGCTTTCTTT.